Listed here are 2 T cell receptor beta chains from one sample, sequenced in a study of cytomegalovirus exposure and HLA in healthy donors. With 60 Vbeta and 13 Jbeta primers, the PCR was carried out. Assay used: immunoSEQ multiplex PCR; TCRdb lists only in-frame clones, some missing. The repertoire has about 190,000 clones, around four fifths of them found once; the top ten carry more than 1%. The material sequenced was PBMCs. The receptors were gathered from a boy younger than 10 in good health and CMV-seronegative.

This chain joins TRBV7-9 and TRBJ2-5; TRBD2 matches 7 bases. The junction had 11 bases not matched to a gene; V was cut back by 2 bases and J by 5 bases. The V gene's germline CDR1 is SEHNR and CDR2 FQNEAQ (reference sequence). The CDR3 runs 16 residues. In nucleotides, the CDR3 is TGTGCCAGCAGCTTAAAGCGGGGCGCTTCGTTTGAGACCCAGTACTTC. As protein: CASSLKRGASFETQYF. The whole variable domain, remainder taken from reference TRBV7-9 and TRBJ2-5, is DTGVSQNPRHKITKRGQNVTFRCDPISEHNRLYWYRQTLGQGPEFLTYFQNEAQLEKSRLLSDRFSAERPKGSFSTLEIQRTEQGDSAMYLCASSLKRGASFETQYFGPGTRLLVL.

The V and J genes are TRBV6-5 and TRBJ2-2; 7 bases align to TRBD2. Germline CDR1 MNHEY, CDR2 SVGAGI. The CDR3 spans 14 residues. Trimming at V came to 6 bases and at J to 2 bases, leaving 3 bases not matched to a gene. The CDR3 loop reads CASSRDYNTGELFF. CDR3 nucleotide sequence: TGTGCCAGCAGCCGGGACTATAACACCGGGGAGCTGTTTTTT.